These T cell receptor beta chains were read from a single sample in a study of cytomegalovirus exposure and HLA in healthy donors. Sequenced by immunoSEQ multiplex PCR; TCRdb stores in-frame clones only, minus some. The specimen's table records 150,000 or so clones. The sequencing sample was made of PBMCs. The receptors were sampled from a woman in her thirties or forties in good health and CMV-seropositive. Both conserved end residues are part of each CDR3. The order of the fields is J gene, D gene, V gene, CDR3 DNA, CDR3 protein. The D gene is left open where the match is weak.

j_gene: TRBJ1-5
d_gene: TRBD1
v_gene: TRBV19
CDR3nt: TGTGCCAGTAGTCAGGGACAGCCCAATCAGCCCCAGCATTTT
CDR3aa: CASSQGQPNQPQHF

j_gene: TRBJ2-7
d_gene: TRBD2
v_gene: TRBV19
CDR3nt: TGTGCCAGTAGGGACAAAAGCGGGAGTCTGTACGAGCAGTACTTC
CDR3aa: CASRDKSGSLYEQYF

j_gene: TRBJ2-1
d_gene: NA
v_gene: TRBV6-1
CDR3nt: TGTGCCAGCAGTGAAAACAGGGTCAATGAGCAGTTCTTC
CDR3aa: CASSENRVNEQFF

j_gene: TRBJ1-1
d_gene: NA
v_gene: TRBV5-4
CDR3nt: TGTGCCAGCAGCTTGGGACAGACGAAGGGCGGCACTGAAGCTTTCTTT
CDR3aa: CASSLGQTKGGTEAFF

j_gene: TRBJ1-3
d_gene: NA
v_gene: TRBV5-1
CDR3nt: TGCGCCAGCAGCTTGGAAGGTCAGGCCTCTAACACCATATATTTT
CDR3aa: CASSLEGQASNTIYF

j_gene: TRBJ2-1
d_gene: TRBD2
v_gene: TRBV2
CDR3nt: TGTGCCAGCAGAGTAGCGGGAACGATCGATGAGCAGTTCTTC
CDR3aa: CASRVAGTIDEQFF

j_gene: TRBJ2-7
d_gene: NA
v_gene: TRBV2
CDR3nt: TGTGCCAGCACTGCTGGCAGGGGGGCCTACGAGCAGTACTTC
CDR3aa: CASTAGRGAYEQYF

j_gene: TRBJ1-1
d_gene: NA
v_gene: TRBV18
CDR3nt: TGTGCCAGCTCACCCCGGGAGAACACTGAAGCTTTCTTT
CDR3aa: CASSPRENTEAFF

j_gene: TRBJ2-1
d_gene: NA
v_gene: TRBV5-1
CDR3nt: TGCGCCAGCAGCTTGGCGGAGGGGCGGATTTACAATGAGCAGTTCTTC
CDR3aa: CASSLAEGRIYNEQFF

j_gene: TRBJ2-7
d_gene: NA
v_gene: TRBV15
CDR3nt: TGTGCCACCAGCCCCGGAGGGGTTGGGCAGTACTTC
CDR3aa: CATSPGGVGQYF

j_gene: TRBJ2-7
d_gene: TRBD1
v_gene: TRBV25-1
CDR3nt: TGTGCCAGCAGTGCTTCGGACAGGGGACTCTACGAGCAGTACTTC
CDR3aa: CASSASDRGLYEQYF

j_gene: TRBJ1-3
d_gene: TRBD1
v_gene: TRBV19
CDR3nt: TGTGCCAGTAGCCGCGAGGGACAGGGCTGGAGAAAAATAGGAAACACCATATATTTT
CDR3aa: CASSREGQGWRKIGNTIYF

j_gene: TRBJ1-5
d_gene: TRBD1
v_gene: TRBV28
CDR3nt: TGTGCCAGCAGTTTGTCGGGGACAGGGAAAGATCAGCCCCAGCATTTT
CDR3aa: CASSLSGTGKDQPQHF

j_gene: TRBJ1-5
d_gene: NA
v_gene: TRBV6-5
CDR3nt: TGTGCCAGCAGTAGAACAGGGCATAGCAATCAGCCCCAGCATTTT
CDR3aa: CASSRTGHSNQPQHF

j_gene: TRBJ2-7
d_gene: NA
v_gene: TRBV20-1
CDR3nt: TGCAGTGCTCCAGGGATCTACGAGCAGTACTTC
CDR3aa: CSAPGIYEQYF

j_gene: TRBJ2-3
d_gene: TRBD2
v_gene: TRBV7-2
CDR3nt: TGTGCCAGCAGCTTAGCCACAGGGACTAGCGGGCAAGATACGCAGTATTTT
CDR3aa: CASSLATGTSGQDTQYF

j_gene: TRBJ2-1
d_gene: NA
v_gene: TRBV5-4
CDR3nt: TGTGCCAGCAGCTTGGAGGCGCGGGGACCCTCGAATGAGCAGTTCTTC
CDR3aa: CASSLEARGPSNEQFF

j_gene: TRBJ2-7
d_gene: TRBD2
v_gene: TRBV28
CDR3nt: TGTGCCAGCAGTCCCCTCCGGGTAGCGGGAGGGCAATACGAGCAGTACTTC
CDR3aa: CASSPLRVAGGQYEQYF

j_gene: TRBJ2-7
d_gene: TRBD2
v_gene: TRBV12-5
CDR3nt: TGTGCTAGTGGTTTGGTACCGGCTAGCGGGAGGACATCGCACGAGCAGTACTTC
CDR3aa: CASGLVPASGRTSHEQYF

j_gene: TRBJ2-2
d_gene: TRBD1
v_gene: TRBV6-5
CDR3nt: TGTGCCAGCAGTCAGGACAGGGGGCTGACCGGGGAGCTGTTTTTT
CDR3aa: CASSQDRGLTGELFF

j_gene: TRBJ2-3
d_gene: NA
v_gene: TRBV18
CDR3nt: TGTGCCAGCTCACCCGGAGGACTACGCACAGATACGCAGTATTTT
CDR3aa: CASSPGGLRTDTQYF

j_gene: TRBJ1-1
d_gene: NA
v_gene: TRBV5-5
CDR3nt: TGTGCCAGCAGCTTGGAGCCGGGGGTGAACACTGAAGCTTTCTTT
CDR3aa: CASSLEPGVNTEAFF

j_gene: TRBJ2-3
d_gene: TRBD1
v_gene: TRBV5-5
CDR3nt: TGTGCCAGCAGCCTACCACCCGGGACAGGGGGCGCAGATACGCAGTATTTT
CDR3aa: CASSLPPGTGGADTQYF

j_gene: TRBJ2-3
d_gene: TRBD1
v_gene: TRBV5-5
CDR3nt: TGTGCCAGCAGCTTGGGAGAGACAGGGGGCACAGATACGCAGTATTTT
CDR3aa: CASSLGETGGTDTQYF

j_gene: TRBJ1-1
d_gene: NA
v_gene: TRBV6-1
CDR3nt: TGTGCCAGCTCCAGGGAAGGCACTGAAGCTTTCTTT
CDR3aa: CASSREGTEAFF

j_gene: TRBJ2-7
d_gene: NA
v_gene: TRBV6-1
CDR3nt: TGTGCCAGCAGTGAAGGGCCCCGCTACGAGCAGTACTTC
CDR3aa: CASSEGPRYEQYF

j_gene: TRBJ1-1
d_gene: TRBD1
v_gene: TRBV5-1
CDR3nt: TGCGCCAGCAGCTTGGTTCCGGGGACAGGGATGAACACTGAAGCTTTCTTT
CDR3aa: CASSLVPGTGMNTEAFF

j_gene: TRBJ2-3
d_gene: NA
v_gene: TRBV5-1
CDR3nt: TGCGCCAGCAGCTTGGGCACTAGCCGACACACAGATACGCAGTATTTT
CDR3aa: CASSLGTSRHTDTQYF

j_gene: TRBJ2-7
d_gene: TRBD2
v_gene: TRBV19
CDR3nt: TGTGCCAGTAGTATTGGGACTAGCGCCGTAAGCTCCTACGAGCAGTACTTC
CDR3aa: CASSIGTSAVSSYEQYF

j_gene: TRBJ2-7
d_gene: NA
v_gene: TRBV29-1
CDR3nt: TGCAGCGTTGAAGGGCAGTACGAGCAGTACTTC
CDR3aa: CSVEGQYEQYF

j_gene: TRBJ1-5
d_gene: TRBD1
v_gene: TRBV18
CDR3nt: TGTGCCAGCTCACCAGGACAGGGGTATCAGCCCCAGCATTTT
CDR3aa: CASSPGQGYQPQHF

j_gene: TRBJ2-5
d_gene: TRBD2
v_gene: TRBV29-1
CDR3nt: TGCAGCGTTCGGGGAGCTAGCGGGAGGATCGTTGACGGGGAGACCCAGTACTTC
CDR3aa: CSVRGASGRIVDGETQYF

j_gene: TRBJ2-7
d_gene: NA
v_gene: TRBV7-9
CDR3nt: TGTGCCAGCAGCTTAATTTCTTACGAGCAGTACTTC
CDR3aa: CASSLISYEQYF

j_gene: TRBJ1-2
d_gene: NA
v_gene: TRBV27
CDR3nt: TGTGCCAGCAGTTTTAACAGTAACTATGGCTACACCTTC
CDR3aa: CASSFNSNYGYTF

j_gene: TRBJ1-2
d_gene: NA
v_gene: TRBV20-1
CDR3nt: TGCAGTGCTAGAGAGCCTCAGGGCTACACCTTC
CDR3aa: CSAREPQGYTF

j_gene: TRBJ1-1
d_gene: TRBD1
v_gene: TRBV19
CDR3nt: TGTGCCAGTAGTATTTCTTACAGGGGGAGGGCTGAAGCTTTCTTT
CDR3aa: CASSISYRGRAEAFF

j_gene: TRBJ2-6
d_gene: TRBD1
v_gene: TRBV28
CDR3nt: TGTGCCAGCAGAAAGGACAGGGCGAGCTCTGGGGCCAACGTCCTGACTTTC
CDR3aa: CASRKDRASSGANVLTF

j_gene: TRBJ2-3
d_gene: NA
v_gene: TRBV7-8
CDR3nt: TGTGCCAGCAGCTTAAGCAGGCCGCCTGGGCATGGAGATACGCAGTATTTT
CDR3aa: CASSLSRPPGHGDTQYF

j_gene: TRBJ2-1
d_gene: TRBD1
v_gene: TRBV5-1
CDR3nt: TGCGCCAGCAGCCCCGTGACAGGGGTCAATGAGCAGTTCTTC
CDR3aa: CASSPVTGVNEQFF

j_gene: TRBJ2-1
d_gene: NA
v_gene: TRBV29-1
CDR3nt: TGCAGCGTTGAAGGAAGGACAGAGAACAATGAGCAGTTCTTC
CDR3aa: CSVEGRTENNEQFF

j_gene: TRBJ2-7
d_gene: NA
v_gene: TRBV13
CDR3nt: TGTGCCAGCAGCTTAGGAGTCGGCTCCTACGAGCAGTACTTC
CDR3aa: CASSLGVGSYEQYF

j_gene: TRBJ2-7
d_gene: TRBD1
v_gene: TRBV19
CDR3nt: TGTGCCAGTAGTTCATTTTGGGGACAGGCTGCCTACGAGCAGTACTTC
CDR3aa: CASSSFWGQAAYEQYF

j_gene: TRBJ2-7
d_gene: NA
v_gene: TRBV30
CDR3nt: TGTGCCTGGAGTATCATAAGCTCCGGCGAGCAGTACTTC
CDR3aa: CAWSIISSGEQYF

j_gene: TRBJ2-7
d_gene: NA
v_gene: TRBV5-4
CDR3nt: TGTGCCAGCAGCTTGGATAGGAGCTACGAGCAGTACTTC
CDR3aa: CASSLDRSYEQYF

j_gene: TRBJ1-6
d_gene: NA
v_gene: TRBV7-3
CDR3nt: TGTGCCAGCAGCTTAAAGGCCGGGGTAGGCGATTCACCCCTCCACTTT
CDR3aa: CASSLKAGVGDSPLHF

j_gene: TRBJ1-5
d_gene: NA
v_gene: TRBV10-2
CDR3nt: TGCGCCAGCAGGGACACAGGGTCTCTAGGTCAGCCCCAGCATTTT
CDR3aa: CASRDTGSLGQPQHF

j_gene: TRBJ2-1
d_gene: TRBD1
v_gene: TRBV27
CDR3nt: TGTGCCAGCAGTTTGCGGACAGGGGGACATGAGCAGTTCTTC
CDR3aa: CASSLRTGGHEQFF

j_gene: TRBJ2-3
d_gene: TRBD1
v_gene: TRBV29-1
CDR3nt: TGCAGCGTGGGGGGGGACAGGGGACCAGATACGCAGTATTTT
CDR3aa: CSVGGDRGPDTQYF

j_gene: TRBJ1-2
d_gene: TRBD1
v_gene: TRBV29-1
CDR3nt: TGCAGCGTCGTGCAATCGGACAGGGGGGCAGATGGCTACACCTTC
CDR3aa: CSVVQSDRGADGYTF

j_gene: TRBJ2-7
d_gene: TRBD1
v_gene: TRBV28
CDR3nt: TGTGCCAACTCGGACAGGGGTAATCCCGAGCAGTACTTC
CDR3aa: CANSDRGNPEQYF

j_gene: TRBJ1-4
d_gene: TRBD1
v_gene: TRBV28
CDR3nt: TGTGCCAGCAGTTTGGGGGACAGGGCTGAAAAACTGTTTTTT
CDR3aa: CASSLGDRAEKLFF

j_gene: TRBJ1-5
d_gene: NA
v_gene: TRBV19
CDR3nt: TGTGCCAGTAACCCGGAAAAGGGAGATCAGCCCCAGCATTTT
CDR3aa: CASNPEKGDQPQHF

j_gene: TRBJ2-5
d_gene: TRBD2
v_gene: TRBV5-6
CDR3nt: TGTGCCAGCAGGCCCCTAGGAGCGGGAGTGGAGACCCAGTACTTC
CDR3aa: CASRPLGAGVETQYF

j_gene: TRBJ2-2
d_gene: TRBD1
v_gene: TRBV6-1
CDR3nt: TGTGCCAGCAGGACAGGGGGCGGGGAGCTGTTTTTT
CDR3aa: CASRTGGGELFF

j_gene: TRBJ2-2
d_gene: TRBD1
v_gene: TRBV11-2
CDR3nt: TGTGCCAGCAGCTCGGGGACAGGCGGGGAGCTGTTTTTT
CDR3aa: CASSSGTGGELFF

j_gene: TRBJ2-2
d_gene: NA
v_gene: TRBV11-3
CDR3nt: TGTGCCAGCAGCTCTGTGGGGGACCAGCTCTCCAGGGGGAACACCGGGGAGCTGTTTTTT
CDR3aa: CASSSVGDQLSRGNTGELFF